The 29 T cell receptor beta chains reported below all come from one sample, sequenced in a study of OX40 agonist ivuxolimab in advanced cancers. Data came from immunoSEQ multiplex PCR; TCRdb stores just in-frame clones and leaves some out. The sample includes about 40,000 clones, more than 70% seen only once; the top ten take 20% to 30%. The specimen was CD4+ or CD8+ T cells sorted from blood, collected in a trial of the OX40 agonist ivuxolimab. All receptors derive from an adult with an advanced solid tumor such as melanoma, head and neck, liver or kidney cancer.

The genes are TRBV10-3 and TRBJ1-1; D not certain. Trimming removed 0 bases from V and 8 bases from J, with 7 bases in between. Germline V gene lookup returns CDR1 ENHRY and CDR2 SYGVKD. CDR3 size: 12 residues. In DNA, the CDR3 is TGTGCCATCAGTGAGTCGGGTAGCGAAGCTTTCTTT. This translates into CAISESGSEAFF.

The genes are TRBV6-6 and TRBJ2-5, with a possible D match to TRBD2 (6 bases). The length of the CDR3 is 14 residues. Trimming removed 5 bases from V and 5 bases from J, with 15 bases in between. Germline CDR1 and CDR2: MNHNY and SVGAGI (reference sequence). The DNA for the CDR3 is TGTGCCAGCAGTAGCCCGTGGGGGGAGGAGACCCAGTACTTC. This gives the protein CASSSPWGEETQYF.

The V gene is TRBV18, the J gene TRBJ2-1; 8 nucleotides align to TRBD1. V shed 3 bases and J 9 bases; nucleotides not matched to a gene: 7. Germline CDR1 reads KGHSH; CDR2 reads LQKENI. The CDR3 has 14 residues. The CDR3 region has the DNA TGTGCCAGCTCACCCCAGGGGGCGTCGGGTGAGCAGTTCTTC. It codes for CASSPQGASGEQFF.

CDR3 in DNA: TGTGCCAGCAGCGTAGTGCTGGGGGGCACAGATACGCAGTATTTT. As protein: CASSVVLGGTDTQYF. The chain uses TRBV9 and TRBJ2-3; D could derive from TRBD1 or TRBD2 (5 bases each). The germline gives CDR1 SGDLS, CDR2 YYNGEE. The CDR3 is 15 residues long. Trimming cost V 0 bases and J 1 base, with 9 bases left between them.

This chain connects TRBV7-9 to TRBJ1-3, with TRBD1 as a possible D gene (5 bases). The V end was cut by 0 bases, the J end by 4 bases, with 16 bases between. Germline V gene data show CDR1 as SEHNR and CDR2 as FQNEAQ (reference sequence). The CDR3 loop spans 17 amino acids. The CDR3 is CASSLARGPEGGNTIYF. The CDR3 nucleotides read TGTGCCAGCAGCTTAGCGCGTGGCCCGGAGGGGGGAAACACCATATATTTT.

As regards this clone: The same CDR3 arises from other DNA sequences in this sample as well. The chain recombines TRBV4-1 with TRBJ2-7; D is ambiguous. This CDR3 comprises 13 residues. V lost 1 base, J lost 2 bases, and 6 bases lay in between. The germline V gene encodes CDR1 MGHRA and CDR2 YSYEKL. The CDR3 sequence: CASSQAGTYEQYF. In DNA, the CDR3 is TGCGCCAGCAGCCAAGCAGGAACCTACGAGCAGTACTTC.

The chain recombines TRBV28 with TRBJ2-1, with D possibly being TRBD2 (6 bases). Germline V lookup: CDR1 MDHEN, CDR2 SYDVKM. Trimming removed 5 bases at V and 4 bases at J, with 12 bases between. The CDR3 covers 14 residues. CDR3 sequence (DNA): TGTGCCAGCAGTCTCCTCGGGAGTTACAATGAGCAGTTCTTC. Amino acids: CASSLLGSYNEQFF.

This clone is deemed large. This rearrangement joins TRBV7-9 to TRBJ1-2; TRBD1 might be the D (5 bases). The CDR3 length is 14 residues. Germline V lookup: CDR1 SEHNR, CDR2 FQNEAQ (reference sequence). Trimming left V 4 bases short and J 8 bases short, with 17 bases between. This CDR3 is CASSSSGAGLGYTF. As DNA, the CDR3 is TGTGCCAGCAGCTCCAGCGGGGCAGGGCTGGGCTACACCTTC.

This chain links TRBV6-1 with TRBJ2-7, with a tentative D call TRBD2 (5 bases). The CDR3 sequence is 15 residues long. V was clipped by 1 base and J by 0 bases, with 10 bases between them. Germline-derived CDR1 and CDR2 are MNHNS and SASEGT. The CDR3 nucleotides are TGTGCCAGCAGTGAAGGTGTAGGGAGCTCCTACGAGCAGTACTTC. Translating gives CASSEGVGSSYEQYF.

The chain combines TRBV9 with TRBJ2-4; no firm D call. The V gene's germline CDR1 is SGDLS and CDR2 YYNGEE. The V gene lost 3 bases and the J gene lost 6 bases, with 16 bases spanning the gap. CDR3 length: 15 amino acids. CDR3 residues: CASSEWSTTGNIQYF. For the CDR3, the DNA is TGTGCCAGCAGCGAGTGGAGTACAACCGGAAACATTCAGTACTTC. Looking up the rest from reference TRBV9 and TRBJ2-4 gives the full variable domain: DSGVTQTPKHLITATGQRVTLRCSPRSGDLSVYWYQQSLDQGLQFLIQYYNGEERAKGNILERFSAQQFPDLHSELNLSSLELGDSALYFCASSEWSTTGNIQYFGAGTRLSVL.

The chain is built from TRBV5-5 and TRBJ1-1; unclear D gene. The germline V and J ends were trimmed by 4 bases and 0 bases, with 16 bases remaining between them. The CDR3 is 16 amino acids. Germline lookup yields CDR1 SGHKS and CDR2 YYEKEE (reference sequence). The CDR3 protein is CASSAVGLLMNTEAFF. For the CDR3, the DNA is TGTGCCAGCAGCGCGGTGGGGTTGCTGATGAACACTGAAGCTTTCTTT.

The rearrangement uses TRBV6-1 and TRBJ2-3; perhaps TRBD1 as D (5 bases). V was shortened by 2 bases and J by 4 bases, with 19 bases between the two germline ends. The germline V gene encodes CDR1 MNHNS and CDR2 SASEGT. The CDR3 contains 17 residues. Written as DNA, the CDR3 is TGTGCCAGCAGTGAAACTCGGCAGGGTTGGAGCCCAGATACGCAGTATTTT. Its translation: CASSETRQGWSPDTQYF.

The chain is built from TRBV7-3 and TRBJ2-7; no clear D gene. Germline CDR1 reads SGHTA; CDR2 reads FQGTGA. The CDR3 is 14 residues long. V shed 0 bases and J shed 2 bases, with 8 bases lying between them. CDR3 sequence reads: CASSLTGAAYEQYF. Here the CDR3 DNA reads TGTGCCAGCAGCTTAACGGGCGCAGCCTACGAGCAGTACTTC.

This chain connects TRBV10-3 to TRBJ1-1; 8 nucleotides match TRBD1. CDR1 and CDR2 (germline): ENHRY, SYGVKD. This CDR3 has 17 amino acids. V was pared by 2 bases and J by 0 bases, with 8 bases of the junction left unmatched. The CDR3 here is CAISETMTGELNTEAFF. In DNA, the CDR3 is TGTGCCATCAGTGAGACGATGACAGGGGAGTTGAACACTGAAGCTTTCTTT.

The chain employs TRBV28 and TRBJ2-5, with 7 nucleotides matching TRBD1. The J call is in doubt because the DNA end fits TRBJ2-7 better. CDR3 length: 14 residues. Germline CDR1 and CDR2: MDHEN and SYDVKM. The CDR3 DNA is TGTGCCAGCAGTTTGGACAGGTACCGATACGAGCAGTACTTC. Protein product: CASSLDRYRYEQYF.

The rearrangement uses TRBV27 and TRBJ1-5; possibly TRBD1 for D (6 bases). The V and J ends lost 3 bases and 6 bases respectively, with 12 bases between them. Germline V gene lookup returns CDR1 MNHEY and CDR2 SMNVEV (reference sequence). CDR3 size: 14 residues. CDR3 sequence reads: CASSLGGLIQPQHF. CDR3 DNA sequence: TGTGCCAGCAGTTTGGGGGGCCTGATTCAGCCCCAGCATTTT.

The J gene is TRBJ2-7, the V gene TRBV13; TRBD2 aligns across 16 bases. V was clipped by 5 bases and J by 2 bases; unmatched bases: 9. The CDR3 extends over 18 amino acids. Per germline, CDR1 PRHDT and CDR2 FYEKMQ (reference sequence). As DNA, the CDR3 is TGTGCCAGCAGCGTGGGACTAGCGGGAGGGCTTCCCACCTACGAGCAGTACTTC. Translation gives CASSVGLAGGLPTYEQYF.

This chain connects TRBV4-1 to TRBJ2-7; either TRBD1 or TRBD2 may supply D (5 bases each). The CDR3 loop spans 15 amino acids. The germline gives CDR1 MGHRA, CDR2 YSYEKL. V was pared by 5 bases and J by 3 bases, with 17 bases between. The CDR3 here is CASSNPTAVNYEQYF. For the CDR3, the DNA is TGCGCCAGCAGCAATCCGACAGCGGTAAACTACGAGCAGTACTTC.

The J gene is TRBJ1-5, the V gene TRBV7-9; D not certain. The CDR3 loop spans 13 amino acids. V dropped 1 base and J dropped 6 bases, with 7 bases sitting between them. Germline assignment: CDR1 SEHNR and CDR2 FQNEAQ (reference sequence). The CDR3 DNA sequence: TGTGCCAGCAGCTTAGGGGCGAGTCAGCCCCAGCATTTT. It yields the protein CASSLGASQPQHF.

This chain joins TRBV5-5 and TRBJ2-7; the match to TRBD1 covers 11 bases. The CDR3 loop spans 15 amino acids. J was trimmed by 3 bases and V by 3 bases; bases with no gene match: 5. Germline loops: CDR1 SGHKS, CDR2 YYEKEE (reference sequence). In nucleotides, the CDR3 is TGTGCCAGCAGCTCGTCCGGGACAGGGGGCTACGAGCAGTACTTC. Translation: CASSSSGTGGYEQYF. Full variable domain (missing parts from reference TRBV5-5 and TRBJ2-7): DAGVTQSPTHLIKTRGQQVTLRCSPISGHKSVSWYQQVLGQGPQFIFQYYEKEERGRGNFPDRFSARQFPNYSSELNVNALLLGDSALYLCASSSSGTGGYEQYFGPGTRLTVT.

V gene TRBV14 combines with J gene TRBJ2-1, with D possibly matching TRBD2 (5 bases). This CDR3 region has 15 residues. Looked up from germline, CDR1 is SGHDN and CDR2 is FVKESK. V was trimmed by 4 bases and J by 12 bases, leaving 22 bases between them. DNA of the CDR3: TGTGCCAGCAGCCCCACCGGGTTTGCGGGCGTGCGGCAGTTCTTC. Its translation is CASSPTGFAGVRQFF.

V gene TRBV14 combines with J gene TRBJ2-2, with TRBD1 identical over 7 bases. The CDR3 extends over 16 amino acids. Germline V gene sequence: CDR1 SGHDN, CDR2 FVKESK. After removal of 0 bases from V and 5 bases from J, the junction contained 6 bases not matched to a gene. CDR3: CASSQDIGTVTGELFF. In DNA form, the CDR3 reads TGTGCCAGCAGCCAAGATATTGGGACAGTAACCGGGGAGCTGTTTTTT.

The rearrangement joins TRBV4-1 to TRBJ2-7; D is ambiguous. V was clipped by 0 bases and J by 2 bases, with 11 bases between them. The CDR3 loop spans 15 amino acids. Germline CDR1 MGHRA, CDR2 YSYEKL. DNA for the CDR3: TGCGCCAGCAGCCAAGATTTTGTCAGTCCCTACGAGCAGTACTTC. This sequence encodes CASSQDFVSPYEQYF.

This clone was detected only once. This chain joins TRBV7-2 and TRBJ2-7; 10 positions agree with TRBD2. Germline V gives CDR1 SGHTA, CDR2 FQGNSA. The V gene end was trimmed by 5 bases and the J gene end by 3 bases; junction bases not matched to a gene: 7. The CDR3 extends over 15 amino acids. The CDR3 region is CASSPAGTSDYEQYF. CDR3 DNA sequence: TGTGCCAGCAGCCCGGCCGGGACTAGCGACTACGAGCAGTACTTC.

This chain links TRBV27 with TRBJ2-7; D is perhaps TRBD1 or TRBD2 (5 bases each). With 4 bases removed from V and 2 bases from J, the gap between germline ends came to 12 bases. CDR1 and CDR2 (germline): MNHEY, SMNVEV (reference sequence). The CDR3 covers 14 residues. The CDR3 DNA is TGTGCCAGCAGTTCCACCGGGGACCCCTACGAGCAGTACTTC. Its protein is CASSSTGDPYEQYF.

This chain joins TRBV4-1 and TRBJ2-7; D perhaps matches TRBD2 (5 bases). This CDR3 region has 16 residues. Trimming took off 0 bases at V and 3 bases at J, with 15 bases between the two ends. Per germline, CDR1 MGHRA and CDR2 YSYEKL. The CDR3 sequence: CASSQDQRQKHYEQYF. The CDR3 DNA follows: TGCGCCAGCAGCCAAGATCAGCGGCAGAAACACTACGAGCAGTACTTC.

CDR3 sequence: CSDVTGIHTEAFF. The DNA of the CDR3 is TGCAGCGACGTAACAGGGATTCACACTGAAGCTTTCTTT. The rearrangement joins TRBV29-1 to TRBJ1-1, with D perhaps TRBD1 (6 bases). CDR1 SQVTM and CDR2 ANQGSEA come from the germline V gene. There are 13 residues in the CDR3. V lost 7 bases and J 3 bases, leaving 15 bases between the germline ends.

J is TRBJ1-5 and V is TRBV7-3; D gene uncertain. The CDR3 covers 13 residues. In germline, CDR1 is SGHTA, CDR2 FQGTGA. Trimming left V 2 bases short and J 5 bases short, with 7 bases between. CDR3 in amino acids: CASSLYGHQPQHF. CDR3 DNA sequence: TGTGCCAGCAGCTTATACGGCCATCAGCCCCAGCATTTT. Using reference TRBV7-3 and TRBJ1-5 for the parts outside the CDR3, the full variable domain is GAGVSQTPSNKVTEKGKYVELRCDPISGHTALYWYRQSLGQGPEFLIYFQGTGAADDSGLPNDRFFAVRPEGSVSTLKIQRTERGDSAVYLCASSLYGHQPQHFGDGTRLSIL.

The chain combines TRBV29-1 with TRBJ2-6; D is undetermined. From germline, CDR1 is SQVTM and CDR2 ANQGSEA. V shed 4 bases and J shed 2 bases, with 3 bases lying between them. CDR3 length equals 12 residues. This CDR3 reads CSVVAGANVLTF. CDR3 sequence (DNA): TGCAGCGTTGTGGCTGGGGCCAACGTCCTGACTTTC.